This T cell receptor (beta chain) was captured by sequencing in a study of blood T cell repertoires in COVID-19. Whole-study context: Samples taken during acute and convalescent COVID-19 were collected in the United States, Italy and Spain. In each case, the material was cDNA or gDNA derived from T cells, B-cell-depleted T cells, or PBMCs.

Original methodology: Estimates of nucleated cell counts were drawn from the amplification of reference gene primers. The repertoire was sequenced with immunoSEQ multiplex PCR; TCRdb's copy has only in-frame clones and lacks some. Clonal size and the V and J genes are those of that table, whereas D and trimming came from the DNA. The table includes 310,000 or so clones, 70% to 90% detected once. V lost 1 base to trimming and J lost 5 bases; unmatched junction nucleotides: 10. Germline loops: CDR1 SGHRS, CDR2 YFSETQ. The CDR3 runs to 17 residues. V usage is TRBV5-1 and J usage is TRBJ2-5; the match to TRBD2 covers 11 bases. Sample: PBMCs or T cells enriched from blood (not recorded which). This TCR came from a woman in her thirties or forties who had recovered from COVID-19. Here the CDR3 DNA reads TGCGCCAGCAGCTTGACGGCTAGCGGGGGGCGAGAGGAGACCCAGTACTTC. Translated, it gives CASSLTASGGREETQYF.